Reported below is one T cell receptor (beta chain). Its cognate antigen is unknown. TCRdb keeps only in-frame clones here, not all; method: immunoSEQ multiplex PCR. The repertoire consists of some 70,000 clones, with more than 80% occurring once and the leading ten covering roughly 7.8%. This sample is drawn from a study of OX40 agonist ivuxolimab in advanced cancers. This CDR3 comprises 13 residues. Between the trimmed V and J ends, which lost 3 bases and 2 bases, there was a span of 8 bases. Germline assignment: CDR1 MGHDK and CDR2 SYGVNS. Study-wide points: In general, CD8+ T cells held more expanded clones than CD4+ did, on average.

The sequence came from an adult with an advanced solid tumor such as melanoma, head and neck, liver or kidney cancer. V gene TRBV25-1 combines with J gene TRBJ2-7, with D possibly being TRBD1 (7 bases). Sequencing was performed on CD4+ or CD8+ T cells sorted from blood, taken in a trial of the OX40 agonist ivuxolimab. CDR3 in amino acids: CASSDRGAYEQYF. Written as DNA, the CDR3 is TGTGCCAGCAGTGACAGGGGGGCCTACGAGCAGTACTTC.